This TCR beta chain is from a study of graft-versus-host responses after intestinal transplantation. Looking at the study overall: Transplants were multivisceral, liver-intestinal, or isolated intestinal. General study points: Patients who carried graft-donor T cell macrochimerism also had high graft-versus-host to host-versus-graft clonal ratios in their allografts.

The data were produced by immunoSEQ multiplex PCR, yet TCRdb's version contains in-frame clones alone and is incomplete. The repertoire holds some 21,000 clones, with 30% to 40% as singletons. Responders that carried the CFSE label, roughly 200,000 of them, were plated with roughly 200,000 irradiated, violet-dye-labeled stimulator cells. This clone was counted a few times. The TCR comes from a human patient who received an intestinal transplant. The specimen was alloreactive CD8+ T cells from a mixed lymphocyte reaction culture, collected before intestinal transplant. Subset specified: CFSE-low proliferating T cells sorted from roughly six-day pre-transplant mixed lymphocyte reaction (GvH or HvG direction).

CDR3: CASIAETSETNEQFF. The CDR3, as DNA: TGTGCCAGCATCGCCGAGACTAGCGAGACGAATGAGCAGTTCTTC. The chain couples TRBV28 to TRBJ2-1; 8 bases align to TRBD2. The CDR3 covers 15 residues. Germline V lookup: CDR1 MDHEN, CDR2 SYDVKM. The J segment lost 7 bases and the V segment lost 7 bases, leaving 12 bases of the junction unmatched.